The 19 T cell receptor beta chains given below trace back to one sample, sequenced in a study of human T cells and chemical hapten exposure. In TCRdb, the RACE reads were re-called with MiXCR into one record per CDR3 protein. The top ten clones hold 4.5% to 5.5% of a sample with about 70,000 distinct CDR3 sequences, about 10% of them seen once. The time point denotes: pre-sensitization, week 0. This sample's treatment: therapeutic diphenylcyclopropenone sensitization with weekly scalp DPC. This specimen consisted of whole blood, obtained in connection with sensitization to the hapten diphenylcyclopropenone (DPC). These receptors originate from a woman aged 45-65 years with alopecia areata. Some clones in this sample may be carry-over from other donors' samples.

Ten or more counts support this clonotype. This chain joins TRBV5-1 and TRBJ1-2, with D hard to call. CDR1 SGHRS and CDR2 YFSETQ come from the germline V gene. The CDR3 runs to 15 residues. V gave up 1 base and J gave up 3 bases, with 13 bases separating them. CDR3 amino acids: CASSLFGVYDYGYTF. The CDR3 nucleotides are TGCGCCAGCAGCTTGTTCGGGGTGTATGACTATGGCTACACCTTC.

This clonotype was detected a few times. The CDR3 loop is CASTDGTASNQPQHF. CDR3 in DNA: TGTGCCAGTACCGATGGGACAGCTAGCAATCAGCCCCAGCATTTT. The genes are TRBV19 and TRBJ1-5; TRBD1 matches 7 bases. The CDR3 runs 15 residues. Germline loops: CDR1 LNHDA, CDR2 SQIVND (reference sequence). J gave up 0 bases and V 7 bases, and 6 bases lay outside the gene matches.

The chain is built from TRBV2 and TRBJ1-2; possible D gene TRBD1, 6 bases. Germline V lookup: CDR1 SNHLY, CDR2 FYNNEI. The CDR3 covers 14 residues. Trimming took off 5 bases at V and 8 bases at J, with 18 bases between the two ends. For the CDR3, the DNA is TGTGCCAGCAGTACGGACAGAGGGAGACGGGGCTACACCTTC. It is translated as CASSTDRGRRGYTF.

This clonotype was found many times. This rearrangement joins TRBV7-8 to TRBJ2-3; D not certain. CDR1 SGHVS and CDR2 FQNEAQ come from the germline V gene. CDR3 size: 13 residues. Trimming removed 3 bases at V and 5 bases at J, with 9 bases between. In DNA, the CDR3 is TGTGCCAGCAGCTTGACCCTGGGAGATACGCAGTATTTT. The encoded protein is CASSLTLGDTQYF.

The chain couples TRBV30 to TRBJ2-2; D gene unclear. This CDR3 has 11 residues. CDR1 GTSNPN and CDR2 SVGIG come from the germline V gene (reference sequence). Trimming stripped 4 bases from V and 8 bases from J, with 8 bases between. The DNA of the CDR3 is TGTGCCTGGACCCCGATGGGGGAGCTGTTTTTT. This codes for CAWTPMGELFF. Together with reference TRBV30 and TRBJ2-2, the CDR3 gives the full variable domain: SQTIHQWPATLVQPVGSPLSLECTVEGTSNPNLYWYRQAAGRGLQLLFYSVGIGQISSEVPQNLSASRPQDRQFILSSKKLLLSDSGFYLCAWTPMGELFFGEGSRLTVL.

This clonotype was seen repeatedly, ten times or more. This sequence joins TRBV19 and TRBJ2-5; 10 bases match TRBD2. Trimming took 5 bases from V and 5 from J; bases not matched to a gene: 5. The CDR3 spans 14 residues. In germline, CDR1 is LNHDA, CDR2 SQIVND (reference sequence). CDR3 residues: CASSRTSGIETQYF. For the CDR3, the DNA is TGTGCCAGTAGTCGCACTAGCGGGATTGAGACCCAGTACTTC.

This clonotype was seen repeatedly, ten times or more. The CDR3 is CASSPRTMNTGELFF. The CDR3 DNA reads TGTGCCAGCAGCCCTCGGACAATGAACACCGGGGAGCTGTTTTTT. The J gene is TRBJ2-2, the V gene TRBV7-6; a possible D gene is TRBD1 (5 bases). V was shortened by 5 bases and J by 1 base, with 11 bases between the two germline ends. This CDR3 contains 15 residues. Germline lookup yields CDR1 SGHVS and CDR2 FNYEAQ.

This clonotype was observed a handful of times. The chain uses TRBV6-5 and TRBJ2-5; possibly TRBD1 for D (5 bases). The ends were cut back, 6 bases at V and 0 bases at J, with 8 bases in the middle. CDR1 is MNHEY and CDR2 is SVGAGI in the germline V gene. CDR3 length: 13 residues. DNA of the CDR3: TGTGCCAGCAGCCTGACAGACCAAGAGACCCAGTACTTC. It specifies CASSLTDQETQYF.

This clonotype has only a few counts. The chain recombines TRBV20-1 with TRBJ1-5; D perhaps matches TRBD1 (6 bases). The CDR3 spans 18 residues. Germline-derived CDR1 and CDR2 are DFQATT and SNEGSKA (reference sequence). Trimming left V 3 bases short and J 4 bases short, with 25 bases between. CDR3 DNA sequence: TGCAGTGCTAGTCCCTTTGGGGGCACAGGGAGGAGGAATCAGCCCCAGCATTTT. Translated: CSASPFGGTGRRNQPQHF.

The chain is built from TRBV30 and TRBJ1-6, with a weak D call TRBD1 (6 bases). Germline CDR1 and CDR2: GTSNPN and SVGIG (reference sequence). V was clipped by 0 bases and J by 9 bases, with 12 bases between them. CDR3 length: 14 residues. The CDR3 region is CAWSVQTGASPLHF. The CDR3, as DNA: TGTGCCTGGAGTGTACAGACAGGAGCTTCACCCCTCCACTTT. Full variable domain (missing parts from reference TRBV30 and TRBJ1-6): SQTIHQWPATLVQPVGSPLSLECTVEGTSNPNLYWYRQAAGRGLQLLFYSVGIGQISSEVPQNLSASRPQDRQFILSSKKLLLSDSGFYLCAWSVQTGASPLHFGNGTRLTVT.

Concerning this clonotype itself: This could be a read error, since a much larger clone is one nucleotide away. The chain is built from TRBV5-1 and TRBJ2-2; a possible D gene is TRBD2 (6 bases). Germline V CDR1 and CDR2: SGHRS, YFSETQ. The CDR3 has 15 residues. The CDR3 here is CASNLSAGRHGELFF. CDR3 DNA sequence: TGCGCCAGCAACTTGTCGGCAGGGAGGCACGGGGAGCTGTTTTTT. The entire variable domain, with the rest obtained from reference TRBV5-1 and TRBJ2-2, is as follows: KAGVTQTPRYLIKTRGQQVTLSCSPISGHRSVSWYQQTPGQGLQFLFEYFSETQRNKGNFPGRFSGRQFSNSRSEMNVSTLELGDSALYLCASNLSAGRHGELFFGEGSRLTVL.

The gene calls are TRBV11-2 and TRBJ2-5; 12 bases align to TRBD2. CDR1 and CDR2 from the germline V gene are SGHAT and FQNNGV. CDR3 size: 18 residues. V shed 1 base, J shed 5 bases, and the junction held 11 bases outside the gene matches. This chain's CDR3 is CASSLGAFLAGGPETQYF. Here the CDR3 DNA reads TGTGCCAGCAGCTTAGGGGCGTTCCTAGCGGGAGGGCCCGAGACCCAGTACTTC.

In this sample, this clonotype turned up a few times. This chain connects TRBV11-3 to TRBJ2-3, with D possibly called TRBD1 or TRBD2 (5 bases each). The germline CDR1 and CDR2 sequences are SGHNT and YENEEA. Trimming left V 4 bases short and J 2 bases short, with 16 bases between. The CDR3 extends over 16 amino acids. The CDR3 is CASSSAGALTTDTQYF. DNA for the CDR3: TGTGCCAGCAGCTCCGCCGGGGCCCTCACCACAGATACGCAGTATTTT. The full variable domain, its missing parts supplied by reference TRBV11-3 and TRBJ2-3, is EAGVVQSPRYKIIEKKQPVAFWCNPISGHNTLYWYLQNLGQGPELLIRYENEEAVDDSQLPKDRFSAERLKGVDSTLKIQPAELGDSAVYLCASSSAGALTTDTQYFGPGTRLTVL.

This clonotype came up many times. V gene TRBV7-9 combines with J gene TRBJ2-2, with no clear D. The CDR3 length is 11 residues. Trimming left V 2 bases short and J 9 bases short, with 4 bases between. Germline CDR1 SEHNR, CDR2 FQNEAQ (reference sequence). The CDR3 region has the DNA TGTGCCAGCAGCTTACGCTGGGAGCTGTTTTTT. Protein: CASSLRWELFF.

The rearrangement joins TRBV7-2 to TRBJ1-6; 7 nucleotides align to TRBD1. Germline V gives CDR1 SGHTA, CDR2 FQGNSA. Trimming removed 5 bases from V and 11 bases from J; junction bases left unmatched: 21. The CDR3 is made up of 18 amino acids. CDR3 coding DNA: TGTGCCAGCAGCCCGAAAGGGGGCGCCAGGAGTGTATTGACACCCCTCCACTTT. Protein: CASSPKGGARSVLTPLHF. The full variable domain, with the rest looked up from reference TRBV7-2 and TRBJ1-6, is GAGVSQSPSNKVTEKGKDVELRCDPISGHTALYWYRQSLGQGLEFLIYFQGNSAPDKSGLPSDRFSAERTGGSVSTLTIQRTQQEDSAVYLCASSPKGGARSVLTPLHFGNGTRLTVT.

The table lists this clonotype with a few counts. CDR3 residues: CASSLDRGGIMNTEAFF. CDR3 nucleotide sequence: TGTGCCAGCAGCTTAGACAGGGGAGGAATAATGAACACTGAAGCTTTCTTT. The chain employs TRBV7-9 and TRBJ1-1, with 7 bases lining up with TRBD1. The germline CDR1 and CDR2 sequences are SEHNR and FQNEAQ (reference sequence). V trimming: 1 base; J trimming: 0 bases; junction bases outside the gene matches: 8. This CDR3 contains 17 residues.

In this sample, this clonotype turned up many times. The V gene is TRBV7-2, the J gene TRBJ1-2; 7 bases align to TRBD1. Germline assignment: CDR1 SGHTA and CDR2 FQGNSA. CDR3 length: 15 amino acids. The V segment lost 8 bases and the J segment 6 bases; nucleotides outside the gene matches: 15. The CDR3 here is CASRLRITGVDGYTF. In DNA form, the CDR3 reads TGTGCCAGCCGCCTTCGAATTACAGGGGTCGATGGCTACACCTTC.

This clonotype was observed at least ten times. This rearrangement joins TRBV7-2 to TRBJ1-5; D is uncertain. Trimming removed 0 bases at V and 0 bases at J, with 9 bases between. The CDR3 is 16 residues long. The V gene's germline CDR1 is SGHTA and CDR2 FQGNSA. CDR3 DNA: TGTGCCAGCAGCTTAGCCGCTAGGCCTAGCAATCAGCCCCAGCATTTT. Its translation is CASSLAARPSNQPQHF.

V is TRBV7-3 and J is TRBJ2-1; 8 bases align to TRBD2. In germline, CDR1 is SGHTA, CDR2 FQGTGA. The length of the CDR3 is 15 residues. V dropped 7 bases and J dropped 1; count of bases not matched to a gene: 6. The CDR3 DNA reads as TGTGCCAGCAAAGCGGGAGATCTTTCCTACAATGAGCAGTTCTTC. Protein sequence: CASKAGDLSYNEQFF.